A single sample is the source of the 17 T cell receptor beta chains below, sequenced in a study of shared clonotypes between healthy human individuals. The assay was immunoSEQ multiplex PCR, and TCRdb's table has in-frame clones only and misses some. The table records around 100,000 clones, approximately 70% of them present only once. The sample comprised memory CD8+ T cells sorted from blood. Regarding subset: CD45RO+ cells pooled with CCR7-negative TemRA cells. The receptors stem from a woman younger than 45 in good health.

This rearrangement joins TRBV10-3 to TRBJ1-2; perhaps TRBD1 as D (5 bases). Germline assignment: CDR1 ENHRY and CDR2 SYGVKD. The CDR3 has 13 amino acids. Trimming removed 5 bases at V and 4 bases at J, with 11 bases between. The CDR3 is CAISLGPIYGYTF. DNA for the CDR3: TGTGCCATCAGTCTGGGACCGATCTATGGCTACACCTTC.

This clone was observed at least ten times. CDR3 coding DNA: TGTGCCAGCAGTGAATCGGACTACAATGAGCAGTTCTTC. It yields the protein CASSESDYNEQFF. This sequence joins TRBV6-4 and TRBJ2-1; D uncertain. Deletions cut 3 bases from V and 3 bases from J, with 6 bases between. This CDR3 is built from 13 residues. The germline V gene has CDR1 MRHNA and CDR2 SNTAGT.

V and J are TRBV6-4 and TRBJ2-1, with 7 bases aligning to TRBD2. This CDR3 is built from 13 residues. Unmatched junction bases numbered 4, after V lost 6 bases and J lost 5 bases. Germline CDR1 reads MRHNA; CDR2 reads SNTAGT. The CDR3 is CASSGGSHNEQFF. For the CDR3, the DNA is TGTGCCAGCAGCGGCGGGAGCCACAATGAGCAGTTCTTC.

This chain connects TRBV25-1 to TRBJ2-7; 15 bases align to TRBD2. Germline CDR1 is MGHDK and CDR2 is SYGVNS. The CDR3 is made up of 18 amino acids. J lost 5 bases, V lost 4 bases, and 12 bases had no gene match. CDR3 sequence reads: CASSARGTSGRLLDEQYF. For the CDR3, the DNA is TGTGCCAGCAGTGCCCGGGGGACTAGCGGGAGGCTTCTCGACGAGCAGTACTTC.

The chain links TRBV25-1 to TRBJ1-1, with a tentative D call TRBD1 (6 bases). The germline V gene has CDR1 MGHDK and CDR2 SYGVNS. Deletions cut 0 bases from V and 0 bases from J, with 14 bases between. The CDR3 loop spans 17 amino acids. The CDR3 DNA reads TGTGCCAGCAGTGAATATCAGGGGTCCCATATGAACACTGAAGCTTTCTTT. Protein product: CASSEYQGSHMNTEAFF.

The V call is TRBV10-1, the J call TRBJ2-3; 11 bases align to TRBD1. This CDR3 is built from 14 residues. Looked up from germline, CDR1 is WNHNN and CDR2 is SYGVQD (reference sequence). V shed 6 bases and J 5 bases; nucleotides not matched to a gene: 4. CDR3: CASSGQGAVDTQYF. In DNA, the CDR3 is TGCGCCAGCAGCGGACAGGGGGCTGTAGATACGCAGTATTTT.

V is TRBV11-2 and J is TRBJ2-1; TRBD2 matches at 13 bases. CDR1 SGHAT and CDR2 FQNNGV come from the germline V gene. The trim removed 3 bases at V and 7 bases at J, leaving 3 bases unmatched. The CDR3 is made up of 15 amino acids. The CDR3 reads CASSFGLAGENEQFF. Here the CDR3 DNA reads TGTGCCAGCAGCTTCGGACTAGCGGGAGAGAATGAGCAGTTCTTC.

J is TRBJ2-7 and V is TRBV29-1; possible D gene TRBD2, 5 bases. This CDR3 has 14 residues. The ends were cut back, 0 bases at V and 2 bases at J, with 11 bases in the middle. The germline gives CDR1 SQVTM, CDR2 ANQGSEA. The CDR3 reads CSVEDRGYTYEQYF. For the CDR3, the DNA is TGCAGCGTTGAAGATCGGGGATATACCTACGAGCAGTACTTC.

V usage is TRBV27 and J usage is TRBJ1-2; tentative D call: TRBD1 (6 bases). Trimming took 4 bases from V and 0 from J, leaving 15 bases between them. Germline assignment: CDR1 MNHEY and CDR2 SMNVEV (reference sequence). The CDR3 is 16 amino acids. The CDR3 region is CASSSPSGATNYGYTF. The CDR3 bases are TGTGCCAGCAGTTCCCCCTCAGGGGCCACTAACTATGGCTACACCTTC.

This chain links TRBV7-8 with TRBJ1-2; a weak D match, TRBD1 (5 bases). The CDR3 covers 15 residues. Trimming left V 5 bases short and J 5 bases short, with 18 bases between. Germline CDR1 is SGHVS and CDR2 is FQNEAQ. Here the CDR3 DNA reads TGTGCCAGCAGCCGAGTTACCGGGACTGCGTATGGCTACACCTTC. Its protein product is CASSRVTGTAYGYTF.

This chain joins TRBV19 and TRBJ1-1; D call uncertain. The CDR3 is 13 residues long. Germline CDR1 reads LNHDA; CDR2 reads SQIVND (reference sequence). Trimming removed 7 bases from V and 1 base from J, with 10 bases in between. CDR3 amino acids: CASTAGPNTEAFF. CDR3 coding DNA: TGTGCCAGTACCGCAGGTCCGAACACTGAAGCTTTCTTT.

V usage is TRBV6-5 and J usage is TRBJ2-5; D not resolved. The J call is doubtful: the DNA matches TRBJ2-7 better. This CDR3 is built from 11 residues. Germline V gives CDR1 MNHEY, CDR2 SVGAGI. CDR3 loop: CASSSYYEQYF. The CDR3 DNA reads as TGTGCCAGCAGTTCATATTACGAGCAGTACTTC.

This chain connects TRBV11-2 to TRBJ1-3; no definite D call. Germline values: CDR1 SGHAT, CDR2 FQNNGV. There are 14 residues in the CDR3. Between the trimmed V and J ends, which lost 4 bases and 4 bases, there was a span of 11 bases. The CDR3, as DNA: TGTGCCAGCAGCTACCTACGGCCAGGAAACACCATATATTTT. It translates to CASSYLRPGNTIYF. Full variable domain (remainder filled in from reference TRBV11-2 and TRBJ1-3): EAGVAQSPRYKIIEKRQSVAFWCNPISGHATLYWYQQILGQGPKLLIQFQNNGVVDDSQLPKDRFSAERLKGVDSTLKIQPAKLEDSAVYLCASSYLRPGNTIYFGEGSWLTVV.

CDR3 nucleotide sequence: TGTGCCAGCAGCTTTTCCTCAACTTCGAACACTGAAGCTTTCTTT. This gives the protein CASSFSSTSNTEAFF. The chain uses TRBV7-2 and TRBJ1-1; D is unresolved. The V end was cut by 3 bases, the J end by 1 base, with 12 bases between. The germline CDR1 and CDR2 sequences are SGHTA and FQGNSA. This CDR3 is built from 15 residues.

The chain carries TRBV19 and TRBJ2-7; 8 nucleotides align to TRBD1. The V gene end was trimmed by 3 bases and the J gene end by 4 bases; junction bases not matched to a gene: 5. Germline assignment: CDR1 LNHDA and CDR2 SQIVND (reference sequence). CDR3 length: 14 amino acids. DNA of the CDR3: TGTGCCAGTAGTATTTCAGGGGGCCTTTACGAGCAGTACTTC. This sequence encodes CASSISGGLYEQYF.

The table lists this clone with a few counts. The gene calls are TRBV29-1 and TRBJ2-2, with 9 positions matching TRBD2. CDR3 length equals 13 residues. CDR1 is SQVTM, CDR2 ANQGSEA, per germline. V shed 7 bases and J 4 bases; nucleotides not matched to a gene: 4. CDR3 nucleotide sequence: TGCAGCGCAATAGCGGGAGTCACCGGGGAGCTGTTTTTT. It is translated as CSAIAGVTGELFF.

V usage is TRBV5-1 and J usage is TRBJ2-1; D is ambiguous. The germline V and J ends were trimmed by 4 bases and 3 bases, with 11 bases remaining between them. The CDR3 length is 14 residues. The V gene's germline CDR1 is SGHRS and CDR2 YFSETQ. CDR3 protein: CASSPRSFYNEQFF. CDR3 nucleotide sequence: TGCGCCAGCAGCCCCCGCTCCTTCTACAATGAGCAGTTCTTC.